The 27 T cell receptor beta chains given below trace back to one sample, sequenced in a study of blood T cell repertoires in COVID-19. Libraries were prepared by immunoSEQ multiplex PCR; TCRdb keeps only in-frame clonotypes and omits some of them. The sample lists a few hundred thousand clones, 84% occurring once. Sample: peripheral blood. The receptors were gathered from a woman aged 55-69 years who had recovered from COVID-19.

This clone was seen a handful of times. The genes are TRBV11-3 and TRBJ2-2; 7 bases line up with TRBD2. Germline V gene data show CDR1 as SGHNT and CDR2 as YENEEA. This CDR3 is built from 13 residues. V lost 9 bases and J lost 6; bases outside the gene matches: 7. CDR3 loop: CARIREGAGELFF. CDR3 sequence (DNA): TGTGCCAGAATTAGGGAGGGAGCCGGGGAGCTGTTTTTT.

CDR3 loop: CASSLDKNTGELFF. The DNA for the CDR3 is TGTGCCAGCAGCTTAGACAAGAACACCGGGGAGCTGTTTTTT. The rearrangement links TRBV11-3 to TRBJ2-2; D gene unclear. The germline gives CDR1 SGHNT, CDR2 YENEEA. The CDR3 has 14 residues. The V end lost 0 bases, the J end lost 1 base, and 3 bases lay between the germline ends.

Turning to this clone: Other DNA sequences in this sample translate to the same CDR3. This chain connects TRBV18 to TRBJ2-7, with 9 nucleotides matching TRBD1. Germline trimming cut 6 bases from V and 2 bases from J; bases unmatched to any gene: 5. Germline V gene lookup returns CDR1 KGHSH and CDR2 LQKENI. This CDR3 is built from 14 residues. This CDR3 reads CASSPGQGTYEQYF. DNA of the CDR3: TGTGCCAGCTCGCCGGGACAGGGCACCTACGAGCAGTACTTC.

The chain uses TRBV27 and TRBJ2-3; D is perhaps TRBD2 (5 bases). The germline V gene encodes CDR1 MNHEY and CDR2 SMNVEV (reference sequence). The CDR3 runs 13 residues. The V end was cut by 4 bases, the J end by 5 bases, with 10 bases between. For the CDR3, the DNA is TGTGCCAGCAGTTCCGGGATCGGAGATACGCAGTATTTT. Translating gives CASSSGIGDTQYF.

The V and J genes are TRBV19 and TRBJ1-5; possible D gene TRBD1, 5 bases. The germline CDR1 and CDR2 sequences are LNHDA and SQIVND (reference sequence). Trimming pared 5 bases from V and 2 bases from J, leaving 13 bases between. There are 15 residues in the CDR3. As DNA, the CDR3 is TGTGCCAGTAGTCCAGGGTTGAATGGCAATCAGCCCCAGCATTTT. Its protein product is CASSPGLNGNQPQHF.

A single count supports this clone. The V and J genes are TRBV28 and TRBJ2-7; tentative D call: TRBD2 (5 bases). The ends were cut back, 2 bases at V and 8 bases at J, with 16 bases in the middle. Germline CDR1 MDHEN, CDR2 SYDVKM. The CDR3 runs 14 residues. CDR3 protein: CASSLTSKFFQQYF. In DNA form, the CDR3 reads TGTGCCAGCAGTTTAACTAGTAAATTTTTTCAGCAGTACTTC.

This clone occurred once. The chain employs TRBV6-2 or TRBV6-3 and TRBJ2-3; 9 bases agree with TRBD2. The CDR3 has 17 residues. After removal of 0 bases from V and 4 bases from J, the junction contained 8 bases not matched to a gene. Germline V gene sequence: CDR1 MNHEY, CDR2 SVGEGT. CDR3 sequence (DNA): TGTGCCAGCAGTTACTCGTTGCGGGGGGGATTTGCAGATACGCAGTATTTT. Translating it yields CASSYSLRGGFADTQYF.

The chain employs TRBV20-1 and TRBJ2-7; D is unresolved. Per the germline V gene, CDR1 is DFQATT and CDR2 is SNEGSKA (reference sequence). The CDR3 spans 11 residues. The V and J ends lost 4 bases and 0 bases respectively, with 4 bases between them. CDR3 sequence: CSATSSYEQYF. The CDR3 DNA reads TGCAGTGCTACGAGCTCCTACGAGCAGTACTTC.

The genes are TRBV10-1 and TRBJ1-2; D call uncertain. The CDR3 contains 19 residues. CDR1 and CDR2 (germline): WNHNN, SYGVQD (reference sequence). The V and J ends lost 0 bases and 1 base respectively, with 21 bases between them. The CDR3 loop is CASSESVILDGDFNYGYTF. The DNA for the CDR3 is TGCGCCAGCAGTGAGTCAGTTATCCTCGACGGAGACTTTAACTATGGCTACACCTTC.

This sequence joins TRBV10-3 and TRBJ2-3; 8 nucleotides match TRBD1. Germline values: CDR1 ENHRY, CDR2 SYGVKD. Trimming removed 6 bases from V and 0 bases from J; junction bases left unmatched: 14. This CDR3 comprises 18 residues. CDR3 sequence (DNA): TGTGCCATCAGGCCTGGACGACAGGGGATCACTAGCACAGATACGCAGTATTTT. Encoded protein: CAIRPGRQGITSTDTQYF.

CDR3 DNA: TGCGCCAGCAGTTGGGGGACAGGGGTTAACTATGGCTACACCTTC. Amino acids: CASSWGTGVNYGYTF. The genes are TRBV5-1 and TRBJ1-2, with 10 nucleotides matching TRBD1. V lost 5 bases and J lost 1; bases outside the gene matches: 5. The CDR3 has 15 residues. The germline gives CDR1 SGHRS, CDR2 YFSETQ.

The chain uses TRBV7-8 and TRBJ2-2, with 10 nucleotides matching TRBD1. The CDR3 has 16 amino acids. CDR1 is SGHVS and CDR2 is FQNEAQ in the germline V gene. Trimming removed 7 bases from V and 4 bases from J; junction bases left unmatched: 9. CDR3 sequence (DNA): TGTGCCAGCATCTCCGGGACAGGGGTATTCACCGGGGAGCTGTTTTTT. This translates into CASISGTGVFTGELFF.

The chain is built from TRBV6-2 or TRBV6-3 and TRBJ1-2, with 7 bases identical to TRBD1. CDR3 length: 14 amino acids. From germline, CDR1 is MNHEY and CDR2 SVGEGT. V dropped 2 bases and J dropped 4; count of bases not matched to a gene: 4. The CDR3 loop is CASSYLGQAYGYTF. The CDR3 bases are TGTGCCAGCAGTTACCTCGGACAGGCCTATGGCTACACCTTC.

The genes are TRBV18 and TRBJ1-4; TRBD1 matches at 8 bases. V dropped 0 bases and J dropped 11; count of bases not matched to a gene: 5. CDR1 and CDR2 (germline): KGHSH, LQKENI. CDR3 length: 14 amino acids. The CDR3, as DNA: TGTGCCAGCTCACCACCCAGACAGGGGCGGAAACTGTTTTTT. Its protein is CASSPPRQGRKLFF.

V is TRBV5-4 and J is TRBJ2-2; perhaps TRBD2 as D (6 bases). V shed 6 bases and J shed 2 bases, with 20 bases lying between them. The germline gives CDR1 SGHNT, CDR2 YYREEE (reference sequence). There are 17 residues in the CDR3. The CDR3 DNA follows: TGTGCCAGCACCCCTTGGGCGGGACCGAGTAACACCGGGGAGCTGTTTTTT. It is translated as CASTPWAGPSNTGELFF. Using reference TRBV5-4 and TRBJ2-2 for the parts outside the CDR3, the full variable domain is ETGVTQSPTHLIKTRGQQVTLRCSSQSGHNTVSWYQQALGQGPQFIFQYYREEENGRGNFPPRFSGLQFPNYSSELNVNALELDDSALYLCASTPWAGPSNTGELFFGEGSRLTVL.

V usage is TRBV7-3 and J usage is TRBJ2-3; 10 nucleotides align to TRBD2. The J segment lost 3 bases and the V segment lost 3 bases, leaving 3 bases of the junction unmatched. CDR1 is SGHTA, CDR2 FQGTGA, per germline. The CDR3 has 15 amino acids. CDR3 coding DNA: TGTGCCAGCAGCTTTACTAGCGGGGCGACAGATACGCAGTATTTT. Its protein product is CASSFTSGATDTQYF.

V gene TRBV6-2 or TRBV6-3 combines with J gene TRBJ2-7; no clear D. V lost 5 bases and J 3 bases, leaving 14 bases between the germline ends. This CDR3 is 14 amino acids long. Germline assignment: CDR1 MNHEY and CDR2 SVGEGT. The CDR3 reads CASSGRGVVYEQYF. The DNA for the CDR3 is TGTGCCAGCAGTGGCAGAGGAGTGGTCTACGAGCAGTACTTC.

The rearrangement uses TRBV27 and TRBJ2-5; 8 nucleotides match TRBD2. Per germline, CDR1 MNHEY and CDR2 SMNVEV (reference sequence). There are 14 residues in the CDR3. V dropped 3 bases and J dropped 5; count of bases not matched to a gene: 5. The CDR3 spells CASSFSGGAETQYF. In nucleotides, the CDR3 is TGTGCCAGCAGTTTCTCCGGGGGGGCGGAGACCCAGTACTTC.

This chain joins TRBV6-5 and TRBJ2-7; 8 bases fit TRBD1. The length of the CDR3 is 16 residues. The V gene end was trimmed by 2 bases and the J gene end by 6 bases; junction bases not matched to a gene: 12. From germline, CDR1 is MNHEY and CDR2 SVGAGI. The CDR3 bases are TGTGCCAGCAGTTACGGGGCAGGGGGCATGAGGGCCGAGCAGTACTTC. Its translation: CASSYGAGGMRAEQYF.

The V and J genes are TRBV19 and TRBJ2-7; 13 nucleotides agree with TRBD2. The germline gives CDR1 LNHDA, CDR2 SQIVND (reference sequence). With V trimmed by 0 bases and J by 9 bases, 5 bases remained unmatched. The CDR3 contains 15 residues. In DNA form, the CDR3 reads TGTGCCAGTAGTATAGAGACTAGCGGGGGGACGACGCAGTACTTC. Translating gives CASSIETSGGTTQYF.

This clone was observed at least ten times. Other DNA sequences in this specimen translate into the identical CDR3. The chain links TRBV3-1 (or the pseudogene TRBV3-2) to TRBJ2-1; 10 bases match TRBD2. This CDR3 region has 15 residues. The junction had 0 bases not matched to a gene; V was cut back by 1 base and J by 3 bases. Germline CDR1 LGHDT, CDR2 YNNKEL (reference sequence). CDR3 residues: CASSQASGGYNEQFF. The CDR3 DNA follows: TGTGCCAGCAGCCAAGCTAGCGGGGGCTACAATGAGCAGTTCTTC.

The chain employs TRBV24-1 and TRBJ1-5; D may be TRBD1 (6 bases). CDR3 length: 14 amino acids. Deletions cut 9 bases from V and 6 bases from J, with 17 bases between. Germline lookup yields CDR1 KGHDR and CDR2 SFDVKD. CDR3 amino acids: CATPLGRGGQPQHF. In DNA, the CDR3 is TGTGCCACCCCCTTGGGGAGAGGGGGTCAGCCCCAGCATTTT.

This rearrangement joins TRBV5-5 to TRBJ2-2; 7 bases fit TRBD2. Per the germline V gene, CDR1 is SGHKS and CDR2 is YYEKEE (reference sequence). CDR3 length: 17 amino acids. The junction had 15 bases not matched to a gene; V was cut back by 4 bases and J by 6 bases. DNA of the CDR3: TGTGCCAGCAGCCCCCCCGGGGCTAGCGGTTACGCCGGGGAGCTGTTTTTT. Its translation is CASSPPGASGYAGELFF.

This chain connects TRBV27 to TRBJ2-3; 7 nucleotides match TRBD1. Unmatched junction bases numbered 12, after V lost 6 bases and J lost 3 bases. CDR1 MNHEY and CDR2 SMNVEV come from the germline V gene (reference sequence). CDR3 length: 16 amino acids. The CDR3 spells CASSNNQGVRTDTQYF. Here the CDR3 DNA reads TGTGCCAGCAGCAATAATCAGGGGGTAAGAACAGATACGCAGTATTTT.

This clone appeared once. J is TRBJ2-7 and V is TRBV9; 8 bases line up with TRBD1. Unmatched junction bases numbered 5, after V lost 3 bases and J lost 3 bases. The CDR3 runs to 14 residues. Germline V gene data show CDR1 as SGDLS and CDR2 as YYNGEE. The CDR3 loop reads CASSETGELYEQYF. In DNA, the CDR3 is TGTGCCAGCAGCGAGACAGGGGAACTCTACGAGCAGTACTTC.

The chain recombines TRBV5-5 with TRBJ1-2, with TRBD1 as a possible D gene (6 bases). The CDR3 consists of 14 residues. V was shortened by 2 bases and J by 4 bases, with 12 bases between the two germline ends. In germline, CDR1 is SGHKS, CDR2 YYEKEE (reference sequence). The CDR3 is CASSFQGIAYGYTF. CDR3 nucleotide sequence: TGTGCCAGCAGCTTTCAGGGGATCGCCTATGGCTACACCTTC.

This sequence joins TRBV6-5 and TRBJ1-6; 7 bases map to TRBD1. Germline CDR1 and CDR2: MNHEY and SVGAGI. This CDR3 comprises 15 residues. The V and J ends lost 5 bases and 8 bases, in that order; junction bases with no gene match: 9. Here the CDR3 reads CASSQIRGGDSPLHF. In nucleotides, the CDR3 is TGTGCCAGCAGTCAGATAAGAGGGGGCGATTCACCCCTCCACTTT.